This paragraph reports one TCR beta chain. This clonotype appeared a few times. Its antigen is unknown. Base qualities are missing; no much larger clone stands one base away. To prepare the library, RACE was applied. These reads were obtained on a NextSeq 500. Library preparation attached unique molecular identifiers to individual cDNA molecules for quantitative, reproducible TCR counting. Per the source publication's procedure: The median number of TCRs per sample was roughly 98,000, ranging from about 23,224 to 700,000. V, J and CDR3 annotation of the TCR reads was carried out using the Decombinator software suite. Every sample was subsampled to the same number of TCRs (28,000) for the PS versus PT1 abundance plots. TCRs were defined as expanded if absent before sensitization and observed at least eight times at the 2-week time point. TCRdb itself trimmed the public reads at Q25 with fastp, ran MiXCR and retained productive beta chains. Each entry merges the rows of one CDR3 protein and shows their most common DNA and genes. Here the V and J calls rest on TCRdb's processing, not on the authors' analysis. Here the sample has more than 60,000 distinct CDR3 sequences; approximately 8% occur a single time. Of the sample, around 1.6% is held by the ten largest clones.

V is pruned by 5 bases and J by 6 bases, leaving 14 bases of the junction without a gene match. Including cysteine and phenylalanine, the CDR3 has 16 amino acids. The read is trimmed to its CDR3 DNA, 48 bases read in frame from base 1. The time point label, read with the paper, signifies: healthy volunteer bleed at 6 weeks. Total RNA was extracted from unfractionated whole blood collected in Tempus Blood RNA tubes. A handful of healthy volunteers acted as controls for TCR sequencing and had blood drawn at day 0, 2 weeks and 6 weeks. This record belongs to a study of human T cells and chemical hapten exposure (dated by TCRdb to the early 2020s). About the full investigation: Libraries were pooled for sequencing, and variation in per-sample TCR yields was attributed mainly to small differences in library volumes within the pool. This study followed changes in the peripheral blood TCR repertoire in vivo during primary and secondary sensitization of alopecia patients to the hapten diphenylcyclopropenone (DPC). For every blood RNA sample, sequencing covered both the TCR alpha and TCR beta chains.

Broader findings and caveats from the paper: DPC sensitization did not change the number of TCRs with a frequency above 1 in 1000, and there was no evidence of changes in global repertoire structure. After repeated subsampling, changes were observed in the strength of the expansion versus patch-test correlation and in the threshold at which the correlation became significant.

Recombination joined TRBV12-3 or TRBV12-4 with TRBJ2-7; TRBD1 matches 9 bases in the middle. This TCR was recovered from a male donor in good health. Some clones in this sample may be carry-over from other donors' samples. Sequencing was performed on whole blood. The sequenced DNA: TGTGCCAGCAGTCCTGAACTCCGGGACAGGGCCCCCGAGCAGTACTTC. It codes for CASSPELRDRAPEQYF.